Given below is one T cell receptor (beta chain) in context. Its antigen is still unknown. The diagnostic basis comprised clinical symptoms, serum thyroxine and TRAb, thyroid ultrasound and orbital computed tomography. The PBMCs had their origin in 7.5 to 10 ml of fresh peripheral blood. This entry comes from a study of T cells in Graves' hyperthyroidism and ophthalmopathy. Overall study findings and caveats: Ophthalmopathy and stable hyperthyroidism were separated by a 13 V-J model. Blood also carried most thyroid clonotypes expanded above 0.001.

The source material, RNA transcripts, was used to amplify TCR beta CDR3 regions. Primed by the HTBI set, a first-round RT-PCR was run on the TCR CDR3. TCRdb re-analysed the multiplex PCR reads in MiXCR, keeping a single row per CDR3 protein. The data contain fewer than 600,000 distinct CDR3 sequences, 13% to 15% of them singletons. Germline CDR1 is MGHRA and CDR2 is YSYEKL. There are 16 residues in the CDR3. V was shortened by 0 bases and J by 6 bases, with 14 bases between the two germline ends. The chain recombines TRBV4-1 with TRBJ1-4; weak D call: TRBD1 (5 bases). Sequencing input: blood. This sequence originates from a woman in her late teens or twenties with Graves' hyperthyroidism. The CDR3 sequence: CASSQDGTNTYEKLFF. As DNA, the CDR3 is TGCGCCAGCAGCCAAGATGGGACGAATACCTATGAAAAACTGTTTTTT.